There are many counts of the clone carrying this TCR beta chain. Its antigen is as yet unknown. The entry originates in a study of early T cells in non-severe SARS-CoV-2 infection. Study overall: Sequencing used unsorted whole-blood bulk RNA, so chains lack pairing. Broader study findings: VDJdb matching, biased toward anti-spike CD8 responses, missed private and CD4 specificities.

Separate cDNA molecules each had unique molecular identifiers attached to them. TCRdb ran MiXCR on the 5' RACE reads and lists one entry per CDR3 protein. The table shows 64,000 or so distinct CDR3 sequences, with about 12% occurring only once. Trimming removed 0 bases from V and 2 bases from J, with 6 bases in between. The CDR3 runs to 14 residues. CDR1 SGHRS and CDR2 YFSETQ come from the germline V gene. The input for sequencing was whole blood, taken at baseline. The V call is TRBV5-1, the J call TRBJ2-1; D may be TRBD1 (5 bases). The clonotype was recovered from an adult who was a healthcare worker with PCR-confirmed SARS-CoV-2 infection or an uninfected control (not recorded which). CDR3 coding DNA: TGCGCCAGCAGCTTGGAAGGGGCCTACAATGAGCAGTTCTTC. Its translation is CASSLEGAYNEQFF.